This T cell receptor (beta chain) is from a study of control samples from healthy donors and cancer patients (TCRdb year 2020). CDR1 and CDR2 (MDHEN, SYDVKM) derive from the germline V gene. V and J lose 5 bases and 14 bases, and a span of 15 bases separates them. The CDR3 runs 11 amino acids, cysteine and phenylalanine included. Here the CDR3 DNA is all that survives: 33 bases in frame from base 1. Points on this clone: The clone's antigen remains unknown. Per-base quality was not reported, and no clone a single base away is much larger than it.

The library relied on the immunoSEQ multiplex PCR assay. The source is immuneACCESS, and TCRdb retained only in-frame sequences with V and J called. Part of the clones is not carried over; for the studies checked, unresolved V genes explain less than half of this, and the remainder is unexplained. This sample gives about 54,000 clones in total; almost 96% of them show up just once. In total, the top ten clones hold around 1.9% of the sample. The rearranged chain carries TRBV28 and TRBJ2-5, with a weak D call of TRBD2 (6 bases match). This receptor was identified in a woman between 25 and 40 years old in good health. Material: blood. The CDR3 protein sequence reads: CASSTPRRAYF. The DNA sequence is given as TGTGCCAGCAGTACCCCACGGAGGGCTTACTTC.